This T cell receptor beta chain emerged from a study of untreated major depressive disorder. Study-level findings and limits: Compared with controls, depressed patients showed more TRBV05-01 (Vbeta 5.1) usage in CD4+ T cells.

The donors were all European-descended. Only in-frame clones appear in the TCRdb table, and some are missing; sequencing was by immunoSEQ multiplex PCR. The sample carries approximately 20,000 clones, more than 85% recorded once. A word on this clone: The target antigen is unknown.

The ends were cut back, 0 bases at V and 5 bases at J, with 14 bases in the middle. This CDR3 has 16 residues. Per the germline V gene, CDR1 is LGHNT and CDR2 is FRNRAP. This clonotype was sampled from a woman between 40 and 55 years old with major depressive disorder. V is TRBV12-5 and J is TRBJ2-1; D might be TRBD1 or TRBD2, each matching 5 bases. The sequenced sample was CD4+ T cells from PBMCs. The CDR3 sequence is CASGLVLGASHNEQFF. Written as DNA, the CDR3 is TGTGCTAGTGGTTTGGTACTCGGGGCGAGCCACAATGAGCAGTTCTTC.